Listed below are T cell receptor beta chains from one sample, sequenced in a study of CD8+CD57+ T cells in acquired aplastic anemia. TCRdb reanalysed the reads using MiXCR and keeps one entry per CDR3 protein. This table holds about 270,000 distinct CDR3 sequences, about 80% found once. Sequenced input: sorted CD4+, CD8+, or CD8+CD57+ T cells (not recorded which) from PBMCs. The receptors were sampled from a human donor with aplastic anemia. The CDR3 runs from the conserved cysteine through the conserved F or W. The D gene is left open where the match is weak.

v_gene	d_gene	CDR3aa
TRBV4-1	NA	CASSQEGLAGPLNTEAFF
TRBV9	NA	CASSHGGGGSEAEYF
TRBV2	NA	CASRQGLAGRQSF
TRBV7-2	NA	CASSLRGGAYYYCYTF
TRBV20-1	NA	CSARGLEATYEQFF
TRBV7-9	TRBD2	CASILAGGGDTQYF
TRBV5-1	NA	CASSLDGATNEKLFF
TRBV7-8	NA	CASSFPADATTQSF
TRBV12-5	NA	CASGLGVYGHTF
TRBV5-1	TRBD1	CASSFDRGRANTEAFF
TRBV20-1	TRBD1	CSASDRASYGYTF
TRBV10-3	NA	CASRRPGANVLTF
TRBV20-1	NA	CSARGEANYDTF
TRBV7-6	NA	CASTLARGPDAANF
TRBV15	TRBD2	CAFRRGGGQDAQFF
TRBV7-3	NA	CASSRRGEQEKHYF
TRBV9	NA	CASSEGGDPKDDF
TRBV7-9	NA	CASSSRERGLAYGYTF
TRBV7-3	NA	CASSLEANGLVHGYTF
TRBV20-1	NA	CSATRGERGYTF
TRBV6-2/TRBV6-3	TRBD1	CASSSGGGDGYTF
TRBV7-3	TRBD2	CASSSSGSWGENLF
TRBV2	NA	CASRFGGTETQYF
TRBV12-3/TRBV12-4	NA	CASRQGSEQFF
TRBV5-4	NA	CASSFTNSRGTDTQYF
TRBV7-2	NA	CASSFQGLGSPLHF
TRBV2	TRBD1	CASGRGGTDTQYFF
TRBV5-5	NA	CASSLPDRVNTEAFF
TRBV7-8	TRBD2	CASLLAGGFADTQYF
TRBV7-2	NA	CASSFGGCNETLFF
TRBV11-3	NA	CASSQDPKSGGETQYF
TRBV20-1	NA	CSARGAAFETQYF
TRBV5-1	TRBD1	CASSFGDRGYEQYF
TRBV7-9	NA	CASSFAGSGGTQYF
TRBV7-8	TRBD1	CASSFHPDGTGEETQYF
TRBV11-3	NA	CTSSVGTQGNTEAFF
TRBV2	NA	CASAPDGNNEQFF
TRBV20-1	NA	CSARQGDNYGYTF
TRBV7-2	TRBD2	CASSLPLAEGQETQYF
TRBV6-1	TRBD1	CASSDRDRGGGAFAQPQHF
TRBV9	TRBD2	CASSGETSGIDTLFF
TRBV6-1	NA	CASSVSNTGELFF
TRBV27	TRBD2	CASSLMGLAGSLSF
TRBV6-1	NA	CASSEIRSWGLRNSPLHF
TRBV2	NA	CASSLVDGRADEQF
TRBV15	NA	CATSLAADQETQYF
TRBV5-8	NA	CASSSQGSNQPQHF
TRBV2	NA	CASSGVGGADRDAQFF